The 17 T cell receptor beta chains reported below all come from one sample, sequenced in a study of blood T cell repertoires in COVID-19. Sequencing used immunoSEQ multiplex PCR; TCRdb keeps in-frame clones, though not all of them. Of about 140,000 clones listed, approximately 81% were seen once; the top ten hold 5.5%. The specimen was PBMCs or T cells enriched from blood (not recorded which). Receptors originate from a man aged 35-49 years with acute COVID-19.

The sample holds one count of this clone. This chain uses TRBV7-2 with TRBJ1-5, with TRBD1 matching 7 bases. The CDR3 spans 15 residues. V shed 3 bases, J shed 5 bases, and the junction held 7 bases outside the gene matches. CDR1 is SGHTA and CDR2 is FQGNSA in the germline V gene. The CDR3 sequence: CASSFVGTAYQPQHF. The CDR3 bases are TGTGCCAGCAGCTTTGTTGGGACAGCCTATCAGCCCCAGCATTTT.

The CDR3 DNA follows: TGTGCCAGCAGTTTATTAATGAACACTGAAGCTTTCTTT. Translated, it gives CASSLLMNTEAFF. The chain joins TRBV27 to TRBJ1-1, with D unresolved. Germline V lookup: CDR1 MNHEY, CDR2 SMNVEV (reference sequence). V was cut by 1 base and J by 0 bases, with 3 bases left in between. This CDR3 contains 13 residues.

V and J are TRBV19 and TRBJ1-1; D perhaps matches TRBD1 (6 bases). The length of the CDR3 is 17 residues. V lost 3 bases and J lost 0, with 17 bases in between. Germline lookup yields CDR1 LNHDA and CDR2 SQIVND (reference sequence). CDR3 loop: CASSILGAAVLNTEAFF. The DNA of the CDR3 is TGTGCCAGTAGTATTCTGGGGGCTGCCGTTTTGAACACTGAAGCTTTCTTT.

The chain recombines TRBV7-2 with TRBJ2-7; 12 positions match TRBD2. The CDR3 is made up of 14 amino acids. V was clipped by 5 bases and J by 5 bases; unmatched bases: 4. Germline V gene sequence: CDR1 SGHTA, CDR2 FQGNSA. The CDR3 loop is CASSPSGRDNEQYF. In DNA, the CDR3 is TGTGCCAGCAGCCCTAGCGGGAGGGACAACGAGCAGTACTTC.

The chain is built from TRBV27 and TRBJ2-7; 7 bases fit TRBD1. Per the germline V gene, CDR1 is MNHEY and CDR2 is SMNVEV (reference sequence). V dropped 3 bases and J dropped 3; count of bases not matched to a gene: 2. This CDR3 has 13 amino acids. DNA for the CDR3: TGTGCCAGCAGTTTGGGACAGCTCTACGAGCAGTACTTC. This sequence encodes CASSLGQLYEQYF.

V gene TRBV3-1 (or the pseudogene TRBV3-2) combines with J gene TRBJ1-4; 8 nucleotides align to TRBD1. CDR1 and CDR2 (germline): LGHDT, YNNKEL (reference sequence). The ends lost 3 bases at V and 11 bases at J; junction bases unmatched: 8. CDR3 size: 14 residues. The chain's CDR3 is CASSQSRGLGKLFF. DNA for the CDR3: TGTGCCAGCAGCCAGAGCAGGGGGCTGGGGAAACTGTTTTTT.

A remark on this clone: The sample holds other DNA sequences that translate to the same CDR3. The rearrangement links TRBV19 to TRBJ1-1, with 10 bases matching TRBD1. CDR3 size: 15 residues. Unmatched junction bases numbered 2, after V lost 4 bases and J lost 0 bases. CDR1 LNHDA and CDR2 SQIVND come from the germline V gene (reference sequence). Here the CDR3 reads CASSKDRGMNTEAFF. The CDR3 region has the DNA TGTGCCAGTAGTAAGGACAGGGGGATGAACACTGAAGCTTTCTTT. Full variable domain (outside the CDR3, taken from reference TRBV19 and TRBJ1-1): DGGITQSPKYLFRKEGQNVTLSCEQNLNHDAMYWYRQDPGQGLRLIYYSQIVNDFQKGDIAEGYSVSREKKESFPLTVTSAQKNPTAFYLCASSKDRGMNTEAFFGQGTRLTVV.

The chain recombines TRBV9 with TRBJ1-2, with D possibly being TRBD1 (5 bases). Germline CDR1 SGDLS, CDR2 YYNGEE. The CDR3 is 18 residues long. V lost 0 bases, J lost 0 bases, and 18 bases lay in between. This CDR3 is CASSVGGLRDRSNYGYTF. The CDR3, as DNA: TGTGCCAGCAGCGTAGGGGGATTGCGCGACAGATCTAACTATGGCTACACCTTC.

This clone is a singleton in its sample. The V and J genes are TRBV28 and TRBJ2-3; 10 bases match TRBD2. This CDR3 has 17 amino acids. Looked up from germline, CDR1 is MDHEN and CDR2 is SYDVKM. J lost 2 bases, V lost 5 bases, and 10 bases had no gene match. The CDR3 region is CASSPQTTSGDTDTQYF. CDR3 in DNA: TGTGCCAGCAGTCCCCAAACTACTAGCGGGGACACAGATACGCAGTATTTT.

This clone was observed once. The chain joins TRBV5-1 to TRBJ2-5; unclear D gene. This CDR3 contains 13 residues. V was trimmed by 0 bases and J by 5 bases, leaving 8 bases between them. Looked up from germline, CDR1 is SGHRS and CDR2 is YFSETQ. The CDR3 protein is CASSLDSRETQYF. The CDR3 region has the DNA TGCGCCAGCAGCTTGGACAGCAGGGAGACCCAGTACTTC.

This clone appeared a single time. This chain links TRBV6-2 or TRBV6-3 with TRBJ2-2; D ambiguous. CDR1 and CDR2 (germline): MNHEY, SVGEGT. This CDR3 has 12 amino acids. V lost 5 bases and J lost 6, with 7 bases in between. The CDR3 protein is CASSRRSGELFF. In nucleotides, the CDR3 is TGTGCCAGCAGTCGCCGGTCCGGGGAGCTGTTTTTT.

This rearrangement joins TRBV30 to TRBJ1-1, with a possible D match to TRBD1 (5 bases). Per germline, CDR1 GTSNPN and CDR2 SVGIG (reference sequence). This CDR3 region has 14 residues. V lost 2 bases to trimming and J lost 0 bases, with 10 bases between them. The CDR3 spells CAWSRGRLNTEAFF. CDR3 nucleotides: TGTGCCTGGAGTAGGGGCAGGTTGAACACTGAAGCTTTCTTT.

DNA for the CDR3: TGTGCCAGCAGACCACAGCGGGGCGGCCAAGAGACCCAGTACTTC. It specifies CASRPQRGGQETQYF. The chain employs TRBV7-2 and TRBJ2-5; the match to TRBD2 covers 7 bases. With V trimmed by 6 bases and J by 1 base, 8 bases remained unmatched. The CDR3 spans 15 residues. Germline loops: CDR1 SGHTA, CDR2 FQGNSA. The whole variable domain, remainder taken from reference TRBV7-2 and TRBJ2-5, is GAGVSQSPSNKVTEKGKDVELRCDPISGHTALYWYRQSLGQGLEFLIYFQGNSAPDKSGLPSDRFSAERTGGSVSTLTIQRTQQEDSAVYLCASRPQRGGQETQYFGPGTRLLVL.

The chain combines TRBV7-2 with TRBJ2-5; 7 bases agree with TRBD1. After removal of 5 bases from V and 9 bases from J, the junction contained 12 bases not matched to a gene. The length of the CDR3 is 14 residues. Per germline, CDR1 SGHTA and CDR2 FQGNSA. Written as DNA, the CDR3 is TGTGCCAGCAGCCCCCGACAGGGAATAGGGGCCCAGTACTTC. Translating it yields CASSPRQGIGAQYF.

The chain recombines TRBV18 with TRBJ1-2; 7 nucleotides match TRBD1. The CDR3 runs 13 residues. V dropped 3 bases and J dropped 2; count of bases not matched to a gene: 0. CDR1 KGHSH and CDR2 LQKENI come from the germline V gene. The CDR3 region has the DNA TGTGCCAGCTCACCGGGACAGAACTATGGCTACACCTTC. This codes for CASSPGQNYGYTF.

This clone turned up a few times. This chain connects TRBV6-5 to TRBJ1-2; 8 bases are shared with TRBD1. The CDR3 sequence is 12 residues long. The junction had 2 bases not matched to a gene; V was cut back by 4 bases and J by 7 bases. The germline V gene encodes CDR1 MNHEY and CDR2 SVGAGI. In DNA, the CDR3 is TGTGCCAGCAGTTTAGGGACAGGTGGCTACACCTTC. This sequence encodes CASSLGTGGYTF.

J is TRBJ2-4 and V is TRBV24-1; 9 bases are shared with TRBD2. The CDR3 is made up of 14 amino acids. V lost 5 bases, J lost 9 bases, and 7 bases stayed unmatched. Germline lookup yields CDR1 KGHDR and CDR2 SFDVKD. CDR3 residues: CATSGSGLAGIQYF. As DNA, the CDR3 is TGTGCCACCAGTGGCTCGGGACTAGCTGGCATTCAGTACTTC.